This passage covers 3 T cell receptor beta chains from one sample sequenced in a study of Ad26.COV2.S vaccination and SARS-CoV-2 variants. Treatment denoted: over 15 received Ad26.COV2.S at low or high dose, single or two shots; about 5 received placebo; per-sample allocation not given. The samples were gathered on day 63 after the first injection of vaccine or placebo. This table comes from immunoSEQ multiplex PCR, and its TCRdb copy is limited to in-frame clones, with some not included. The data show fewer than 500,000 clones, 89% seen once. The material was peripheral blood, obtained in a trial of Ad26.COV2.S vaccine versus placebo. Receptors originate from a person between 18 and 60 years old who received the Ad26.COV2.S COVID-19 vaccine or a placebo.

The V gene is TRBV18, the J gene TRBJ1-1, with a possible D match to TRBD1 (5 bases). The CDR3 spans 18 residues. V lost 3 bases, J lost 0 bases, and 20 bases lay in between. Germline-derived CDR1 and CDR2 are KGHSH and LQKENI. In DNA form, the CDR3 reads TGTGCCAGCTCACCCTTCGAGCCTAGGGACGCATTGAACACTGAAGCTTTCTTT. Protein sequence: CASSPFEPRDALNTEAFF.

The chain has TRBV11-3 and TRBJ2-1; 11 positions agree with TRBD2. Germline assignment: CDR1 SGHNT and CDR2 YENEEA. The CDR3 is 15 amino acids. The trim removed 1 base at V and 6 bases at J, leaving 2 bases unmatched. CDR3 protein: CASSLVAGGLNEQFF. CDR3 nucleotides: TGTGCCAGCAGCTTAGTAGCGGGGGGGCTCAATGAGCAGTTCTTC.

This clone has a single count. The gene calls are TRBV19 and TRBJ1-2; TRBD1 is a possible D gene (5 bases). Germline loops: CDR1 LNHDA, CDR2 SQIVND (reference sequence). The CDR3 has 13 amino acids. Trimming took 6 bases from V and 4 from J, leaving 12 bases between them. In DNA, the CDR3 is TGTGCCAGTAGGGACACGGGGGTCTATGGCTACACCTTC. Its translation is CASRDTGVYGYTF. Filled out from reference TRBV19 and TRBJ1-2, the complete variable domain reads DGGITQSPKYLFRKEGQNVTLSCEQNLNHDAMYWYRQDPGQGLRLIYYSQIVNDFQKGDIAEGYSVSREKKESFPLTVTSAQKNPTAFYLCASRDTGVYGYTFGSGTRLTVV.